Described below is a single TCR beta chain sequence and its context. TCRdb's copy holds only in-frame clones and misses some; the assay was immunoSEQ multiplex PCR. The data contain about 2.3 million clones, 93% of them singletons. The sample belongs to a study of shared clonotypes between healthy human individuals. The source material was naive CD4+ T cells from PBMCs. The sample's subset: CD45RA+ positively selected. This receptor was taken from a man aged 18 to 30 in good health. Some clones in this sample may be carry-over from other donors' samples.

In nucleotides, the CDR3 is TGTGCCAGCAGCTTGGGGGGCACAACAGGCACAGATACGCAGTATTTT. It translates to CASSLGGTTGTDTQYF. The chain couples TRBV5-4 to TRBJ2-3; a possible D gene is TRBD1 (5 bases). Germline CDR1 and CDR2: SGHNT and YYREEE (reference sequence). V was cut by 0 bases and J by 1 base, with 12 bases left in between. The CDR3 loop spans 16 amino acids.